There are a few counts of the clone carrying this T cell receptor beta chain. Its target is unknown. The library targeted TCRbeta and was prepared with unique molecular identifiers. In TCRdb, the PCR reads were re-called with MiXCR into one record per CDR3 protein. The sample gives 98,000 or so distinct CDR3 sequences, 23% of which show up once; roughly 23% is in the top ten. This specimen comes from a study of T-cell reconstitution after alpha-beta-depleted transplantation in children. V lost 3 bases and J 8 bases, leaving 7 bases between the germline ends. This CDR3 has 11 amino acids. CDR1 is SGHAT, CDR2 FQNNGV, per germline. Findings and limits, study-wide: Alpha-beta T cells about two months after transplant reportedly derived from several hundred expanded graft clones. The main origin of T-cell counts and diversity one year after transplant was newly produced T cells.

The clonotype originates from a boy aged 2 to 10 with acute lymphoblastic leukemia, due to receive a stem cell transplant. The chain joins TRBV11-2 to TRBJ2-5, with a possible D match to TRBD1 (6 bases). The sequencing here drew on PBMCs, taken before TCRalphabeta/CD19-depleted stem cell transplant. The CDR3 here is CASSLGATQYF. The CDR3 bases are TGTGCCAGCAGCTTGGGGGCCACCCAGTACTTC. Combining the CDR3 with reference TRBV11-2 and TRBJ2-5 gives the whole variable domain EAGVAQSPRYKIIEKRQSVAFWCNPISGHATLYWYQQILGQGPKLLIQFQNNGVVDDSQLPKDRFSAERLKGVDSTLKIQPAKLEDSAVYLCASSLGATQYFGPGTRLLVL.